Below, one TCR beta chain is given with its context. Its target antigen remains unknown. No base-level quality is on record; no much larger clone is a single base apart. Read against the paper, the sample's time point label means: baseline before first vaccination. The vaccinee samples were drawn from two UK trials, COV001 and COV002, one of which was a single-blind randomized controlled phase 2/3 trial testing AZD1222 (ChAdOx1 nCoV-19) in healthy adults. For TCRbeta chain sequencing, PBMC samples from trial participants were taken at day 0 and at day 28 after the second dose. The CDR3 regions of human TCRbeta chains were subjected to immunosequencing. On the authors' methods: TCRs in the repertoires were matched against a reference library of SARS-CoV-2-specific TCRs that had been generated with the MIRA antigen-specificity platform. Breadth meant the fraction of unique TCRs that were SARS-CoV-2-associated, whereas depth meant the fraction of total T cells that were SARS-CoV-2-associated. Using the MIRA data, each spike-specific TCR was mapped to the spike region that the TCR reacts to and placed in a CD4 or CD8 class. Log10-transformed breadth and depth values were compared by one-way ANOVA with Sidak's multiple comparisons tests. The source is immuneACCESS, and TCRdb retained only in-frame sequences with V and J called. Part of the clones is not carried over; for the studies checked, unresolved V genes explain less than half of this, and the remainder is unexplained. Clone size and the V and J calls come from that table; the DNA yielded D and trimming. This sample has 150,000 or so clones in its table, and roughly nine tenths of those were observed once. The ten largest clones represent around 5% of the sample.

This entry belongs to a study of T cell responses to AZD1222 COVID-19 vaccine (TCRdb year 2021). Broadly, across the study: AZD1222 recipients whose second dose came at about 4 weeks and those whose second dose came at about 12 weeks were combined into one group, since spike-specific TCR depth and breadth did not differ between the two schedules. Enrollment into the trials was organized by age into subgroups of 18-55, 56-69 and 70-plus years, and those subgroups contained about 160, 30 and 59 TCR-sequenced participants, respectively. TCR sequencing covered 233 trial participants: some 210 given two doses of AZD1222 and 26 given two doses of MenACWY control vaccine. On the study overall, not on this receptor specifically: Because no day 14 peak-response samples were available, repertoires were characterized only after the peak T cell response. After two AZD1222 doses, both the breadth and the depth of spike-specific TCRs were significantly higher than at day 0 and than in MenACWY recipients. Vaccine-associated CD4 TCRs spanned the whole spike protein, with dominant responses in regions 160-218 and 743-854. In the small 56-69-year group, the increase in depth fell short of significance, most likely because of low power. Participants were mostly white British and included more females than males, and it was suggested by the authors that clonal diversity may have been underestimated. Conclusions about previously exposed vaccinees were limited because only six AZD1222 recipients were SARS-CoV-2 seropositive at baseline. Nearly half of unique spike-specific TCRs reportedly recognized epitopes outside regions mutated in the B.1.351 and B.1.1.7 variants.

Spanning cysteine to phenylalanine, the CDR3 consists of 16 amino acids. The read is trimmed to its CDR3 DNA, 48 bases read in frame from base 1. The germline V gene specifies SGHTA as CDR1 and FQGNSA as CDR2. Ends trimmed: V by 4 bases, J by 5 bases; bases unmatched to a gene: 11. The chain joins TRBV7-2 to TRBJ2-1; TRBD1 lines up with 7 middle nucleotides. The TCR originated in an adult in good health. The sequences come from peripheral blood, collected on day 0 of AZD1222 vaccination. The DNA is TGTGCCAGCAGCTCCACCCGGGCCCAGGGGGACAATGAGCAGTTCTTC. This gives the protein CASSSTRAQGDNEQFF. When the CDR3 is completed using the reference TRBV7-2 and TRBJ2-1 genes on either side, the full variable domain is GAGVSQSPSNKVTEKGKDVELRCDPISGHTALYWYRQSLGQGLEFLIYFQGNSAPDKSGLPSDRFSAERTGGSVSTLTIQRTQQEDSAVYLCASSSTRAQGDNEQFFGPGTRLTVL.